This T cell receptor beta chain stems from a study of cytomegalovirus exposure and HLA in healthy donors (TCRdb year 2017). About the study as a whole: An earlier analysis of 587 of the donors reported about 300 Gb of sequence data and 117 million unique TCR beta sequences obtained from about 200 million T cells. Around 320 gigabases of sequencing data and 70 million to 85 million unique TCR sequences were included in an early release covering about 700 HLA-typed donors. The genetic ancestry cluster associated with self-reported Caucasian donors included 65% to 90% of the approximately 410 genotyped donors. The aim of the study was to test whether cataloging public T cell receptors could identify signatures of past pathogen exposure. The T cell repertoires of around 670 subjects were profiled by immunosequencing and related to cytomegalovirus serostatus. A separate validation cohort of 100 to 150 different subjects was used in addition to the roughly 720-subject first cohort. To predict cytomegalovirus infection status, the study brought together high-throughput TCR immunosequencing, statistical association of individual TCRs with disease status, and machine learning. To study patterns of TCR occurrence, a later analysis re-analyzed previously published TCR beta repertoires from 600 to 750 donors and added high-resolution HLA genotyping. In the later analysis, no new phenotypic data were used to find candidate immune exposures; instead, reliance was placed on TCR beta sequences and their occurrence across donors. An earlier analysis of around 640 of the donors used high-throughput TCR beta sequencing to judge whether each TCR beta V gene segment behaved as functional or pseudogenic. Donor age, sex, ethnicity and CMV serostatus were collected together with the repertoire data. A later genetic analysis took genome-wide SNP genotypes for about 55% of the 666 donors and used that subset as a discovery cohort. All discovery cohort repertoires had been generated on a single sequencing platform. Both class I and class II loci were covered by HLA typing, at four-digit resolution. Typing coverage differed by locus: A, B, C, DRB1 and DQB1 were typed in roughly 620-640 donors, DQA1 in 500 to 550, DPA1 in around 600, and DPB1 in just under 490. Because of strong linkage in the cohort, five DR-DQ haplotypes were treated as single units for association and clustering. Among about 390 genotyped donors of the cohort, an average of roughly 240,000 unique TCR beta nucleotide sequences were sequenced per donor, roughly 18% of them non-productive.

The cohort comprised 670 or so healthy bone marrow donors. Cohort members were all nominally healthy when sampled, although unrecorded immune exposures were likely present. The donor was CMV seropositive and belonged to the group of 250 to 300 seropositive cohort members. Every donor gave a peripheral blood sample, and the peripheral blood mononuclear cells from that sample were used for TCR beta sequencing. The Qiagen DNeasy Blood Extraction Kit was used to extract genomic DNA from the blood cell samples. Paper-wide results and their limitations: According to a later analysis, parvovirus B19, influenza, CMV and Epstein-Barr virus appeared linked to several top co-occurrence clusters. In this cohort, only TCR beta chains were sequenced, and detectable features were limited by the absence of alpha or paired-chain data. In a later genetic analysis, a missense DCLRE1C variant was associated with V-gene and J-gene trimming of TCR beta chains, and the association was replicated in an independent cohort. While some public TCRs were present in many individuals, most TCR sequences turned up only very rarely across donors. According to the authors, the approach could potentially be generalized to other disease states and immunological phenotypes. According to a later analysis, TCR association rates differed among HLA loci, with DRB1 alleles showing the most associated TCRs and HLA-C alleles showing the fewest. Roughly uniform sequencing depth across donors was assumed in presence/absence analyses, although this assumption may not hold. A later genetic analysis reported fewer N-insertions in productive TCRs among donors in an Asian-associated ancestry cluster than the roughly 720-donor mean. In a later analysis, some 18,000 TCR beta sequences were associated with specific HLA alleles at a false discovery rate of 0.05. HLA typing was unavailable for some donors at each locus, so association tests used only the typed subset. In a later analysis, HLA-associated TCR beta chains showed more clonal expansion and lower generation probabilities than non-associated chains that were equally common. When HLA alleles, especially DR and DQ, strongly co-occurred, attributing TCR associations to individual alleles was difficult. Correlated functional status among segregating V segments might reflect linkage disequilibrium, but an unknown experimental factor could not be ruled out. A further reported finding was that TCR beta sequences accurately predicted the HLA-A and HLA-B alleles for most subjects in the first cohort. A total of some 180 TCR beta chains were listed by the study as associated with cytomegalovirus. The only immune exposure information available for the cohort was CMV serostatus. A later analysis found that most CMV-associated TCR beta chains appeared HLA-restricted, with HLA associations seemingly driven largely by CMV exposure. The earlier analysis of 587 of the donors excluded fewer than 20 rarely observed V segments, including chromosome 9 orphons, because counts were too low. The sequencing pipeline was judged likely to have produced a cluster of highly shared sequence variants as a technical artifact. In vitro tests confirmed that a few of the cytomegalovirus-associated TCR beta chains recognize cytomegalovirus antigens. In an earlier analysis of around 600 of the donors, most TCR beta V segments appeared in productive rearrangements about 90% or about 30% of the time, broadly matching IMGT annotations. In both the original and validation cohorts, the classifier was reported to diagnose cytomegalovirus status with high specificity and sensitivity. Some IMGT-functional V segments, including TRBV6-2 and TRBV6-3, could not be told apart with the 87-base-pair reads, so those segments were excluded.

From the cysteine up to the phenylalanine, the CDR3 has a length of 15 residues. CDR3 DNA is the only sequence kept; it has 45 bases, read in frame from the first base. Based on the germline V gene (reference sequence), the CDR1 and CDR2 sequences are MNHEY and SMNVEV. Trimming removed 4 bases from V and 3 bases from J, leaving 13 bases between the germline ends. Remarks on this clone: Its binding antigen is unknown. No base-level quality is on record; no much larger clone is a single base apart.

Library generation was performed with the immunoSEQ multiplex PCR assay. A mixture of 60 forward primers for TCR Vbeta segments and 13 reverse primers for TCR Jbeta segments was used in the multiplex PCR. The CDR3 region of rearranged TCR beta genes was amplified from genomic DNA with a multiplex PCR assay. On the Illumina HiSeq System, the amplified TCR beta libraries were sequenced as 87-base-pair reads. As for the original processing: Across the 670 or so repertoires, a later analysis counted around 80 million unique TCR beta chains, roughly 11 million of which were shared by at least two donors. Raw reads were error-corrected and collapsed into unique sequences with a nearest-neighbor algorithm that merged closely related sequences to remove PCR and sequencing errors. CDR3 sequences were aligned to IMGT reference sequences to assign V, D and J gene segments. For a sequence to be retained, at least a six-nucleotide match to both a V gene segment and a J gene segment was required. A rearrangement was called productive if the CDR3 had no stop codons and remained in frame with V and J, and every other rearrangement was called non-productive. CDR3 was defined by IMGT convention, running from the second conserved V-encoded cysteine to the conserved J-encoded phenylalanine. Sequences without an unambiguous match to a single V gene segment were excluded from the earlier analysis of about 600 of the donors. An earlier analysis of approximately 590 of the donors called V segments functional above 56.7% productive rearrangements and segregating when the between-donor standard deviation exceeded 5%. A statistical classification framework was built for diagnosing cytomegalovirus status from the catalog of TCR beta chain sequences. A later analysis assigned V and J genes by comparing TCR nucleotide sequences with IMGT/GENE-DB human TR gene sequences. In a later analysis, CDR3 sequences and most-parsimonious VDJ recombination scenarios were assigned using the TCRdist pipeline. In a later analysis, every TCR beta chain was defined by the combination of its CDR3 amino acid sequence and its V-gene family, and reads without a unique V-gene family were dropped. A later analysis removed over 500 highly shared, low-generation-probability nucleotide sequences to deal with suspected cross-contamination and a sequencing artifact. In a later analysis, a clonal expansion index for each public chain was calculated from normalized within-repertoire ranks of inferred template counts. In a later analysis, generation probabilities were computed using a VDJ recombination model fitted to out-of-frame rearrangements, and the results were checked against IGoR. A later analysis scored TCR-TCR, TCR-HLA and TCR-CMV co-occurrence with hypergeometric tests, applying a repertoire-size bias correction to TCR pairs. A later analysis estimated false discovery rates by permuting HLA or CMV assignments 20 times. A later analysis grouped co-occurring TCRs with DBSCAN, adding TCRdist sequence similarity when clustering within HLA-allele-positive subsets. Repertoires with fewer than 30,000 or more than 120,000 public chains were left out of co-occurrence clustering, as were about 5 repertoires with anomalous nucleotide sharing. The immuneACCESS repertoire file appears here via TCRdb, limited to in-frame rearrangements. These files lack a portion of the clones; in checked studies, under half of the deficit traces to unresolved V genes, and the cause of the others is not known. The V and J calls and clone size are taken from that table; D and trimming were inferred from the DNA. The sample includes about 170,000 clones, with roughly 81% observed a single time. Of the sample, around 2.5% is held by the ten largest clones.

This TCR derives from a young man in good health and CMV-seropositive. Sequencing input: PBMCs. Recombination connected TRBV27 to TRBJ2-1; TRBD2 might be the D gene, on 6 matching bases. The CDR3 in this case is CASSSQAGLYNEQFF. The DNA reads as follows: TGTGCCAGCAGTTCCCAAGCGGGCCTCTACAATGAGCAGTTCTTC.